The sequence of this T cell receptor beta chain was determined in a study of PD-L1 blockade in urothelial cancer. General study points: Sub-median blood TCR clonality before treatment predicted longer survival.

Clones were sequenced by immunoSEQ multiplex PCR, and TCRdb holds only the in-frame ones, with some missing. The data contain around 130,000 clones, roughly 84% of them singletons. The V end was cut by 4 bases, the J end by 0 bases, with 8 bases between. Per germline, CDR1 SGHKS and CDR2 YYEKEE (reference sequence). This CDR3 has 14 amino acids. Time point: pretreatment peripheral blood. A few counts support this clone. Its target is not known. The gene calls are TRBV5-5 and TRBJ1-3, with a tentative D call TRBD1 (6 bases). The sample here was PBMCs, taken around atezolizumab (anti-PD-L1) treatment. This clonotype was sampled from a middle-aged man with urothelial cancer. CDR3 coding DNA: TGTGCCAGCAGCGTACAGGGCTCTGGAAACACCATATATTTT. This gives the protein CASSVQGSGNTIYF.